This T cell receptor beta chain originates from a study of shared clonotypes between healthy human individuals. Germline CDR1 is GTSNPN and CDR2 is SVGIG (reference sequence). The CDR3 contains 12 residues. This clone was recorded many times. The antigen remains undetermined. The junction differs from germline at one of its ends, possibly a read error. The study, taken as a whole, reports: Sharing of clonotypes among donors was expected to vary with sequencing depth.

Authors' methods: In the immunoSEQ data, sequences were junction-only and lacked quality scores, so filtering differed. Data came from immunoSEQ multiplex PCR; TCRdb stores just in-frame clones and leaves some out. V and J calls and clone size are copied from that table; D and trimming were computed from the DNA. This table holds about 99,000 clones, about 45% found once. Adult donors, all healthy and HIV-negative, had no recent acute infections or vaccinations. Sequenced material: PBMCs. The V gene is TRBV30, the J gene TRBJ2-7, with a weak D call TRBD1 (7 bases). This clonotype originated in a woman in her forties in good health. Some clones in this sample may be carry-over from other donors' samples. CDR3 DNA: TGTGCCTGGGAGGAGGGGGCCAGCCATGAGAACTTC. Translated: CAWEEGASHENF.